This T cell receptor (beta chain) was identified during a study of vaccination effects on CD4 cells after COVID-19. This clone was counted a single time. Its antigen is currently unknown. The V segment lost 0 bases and the J segment 1 base; nucleotides outside the gene matches: 7. Per germline, CDR1 SGDLS and CDR2 YYNGEE. The CDR3 has 18 residues. Clones were read by immunoSEQ multiplex PCR, and TCRdb kept only the in-frame ones, dropping some. The data show over 15,000 clones, 65% to 75% seen once. Antigen-specific CD4+ T cells were first expanded with viral peptide pools by the ViraFEST assay and only then sequenced. Following culture for roughly 10 days, CD4+ T cells were isolated. Infection dated between March and December 2020, before the Alpha, Beta and Delta variants reached the United States. The participants, recipients of two vaccine doses, got either BNT162b2 or mRNA-1273.

This chain connects TRBV9 to TRBJ2-3, with 11 bases matching TRBD2. The receptor was isolated from a human donor who had a prior SARS-CoV-2 infection. Here the sequenced sample was CD4+ T cells from PBMCs cultured with SARS-CoV-2 spike peptides, taken after COVID-19 vaccination. The CDR3 nucleotides are TGTGCCAGCAGCGTAGGACTAGCGGGAAGAGGAGGCACAGATACGCAGTATTTT. It encodes CASSVGLAGRGGTDTQYF.